This T cell receptor (beta chain) was profiled in a study of blood T cell repertoires in COVID-19. Trimming took 0 bases from V and 6 from J; bases not matched to a gene: 7. CDR3 length equals 16 residues. In germline, CDR1 is MNHEY, CDR2 SVGAGI. Original processing notes: Reference gene primer amplification in the assay estimated nucleated cell counts. Repertoires were generated with immunoSEQ multiplex PCR, while TCRdb's copy carries only in-frame clones and drops some. V and J calls and clone size are given by that table; D and trimming were obtained from the DNA. The sample includes under 100,000 clones, over 70% of them seen just once.

The chain combines TRBV6-5 with TRBJ2-2, with 7 bases fitting TRBD1. The receptor was isolated from a man older than 75 with active or convalescent COVID-19. The sequenced sample was peripheral blood. The CDR3 loop reads CASSYSTDRPSGELFF. As DNA, the CDR3 is TGTGCCAGCAGTTACTCAACGGACAGGCCTTCCGGGGAGCTGTTTTTT.